This entry describes one T cell receptor beta chain. What it recognizes is unknown. This specimen comes from a study of cytomegalovirus exposure and HLA in healthy donors. Study context: Falling in the Caucasian-associated ancestry cluster were less than 85% of a few hundred genotyped donors.

Donors were nominally healthy when sampled, though unrecorded immune exposures were likely. Trimming removed 3 bases from V and 2 bases from J, with 7 bases in between. Germline CDR1 ENHRY, CDR2 SYGVKD. This CDR3 is built from 13 residues. The study's findings and limits: Later analysis demonstrated an association between a missense DCLRE1C variant and TCR beta V- and J-gene trimming.

The PCR made use of 60 Vbeta and 13 Jbeta primers. Clones were read by immunoSEQ multiplex PCR, and TCRdb kept only the in-frame ones, dropping some. The sample lists about 170,000 clones, around 83% seen once, with about 2% in the top ten. The TCR sequence derives from a man aged 18 to 35 in good health and CMV-seropositive. The sequencing input was PBMCs. The V call is TRBV10-3, the J call TRBJ1-2; D possibly corresponds to TRBD1 (5 bases). The CDR3 coding sequence is TGTGCCATCAGTGAACAGGAGAACTATGGCTACACCTTC. Its protein is CAISEQENYGYTF.